A selection of T cell receptor beta chains follows, all from one sample in a study of cytomegalovirus exposure and HLA in healthy donors. Measured with immunoSEQ multiplex PCR; TCRdb has only the in-frame clones, and not every one. The sample includes 55,000 to 65,000 clones, 85% seen only once; the top ten take approximately 12%. Sequences were obtained from PBMCs. The receptors shown here come from a female donor in good health and CMV-seronegative. Both conserved end residues are part of each CDR3. The D gene is left open where the match is weak. Clone size is stated in some rows and not others, as once, few, many or a class when expanded.

size: .
V: TRBV27
J: TRBJ2-1
D: .
DNA: TGTGCCAGCACTAGAGGGCCCTACAATGAGCAGTTCTTC
CDR3: CASTRGPYNEQFF

size: .
V: TRBV18
J: TRBJ1-4
D: .
DNA: TGTGCCAGCTCACCACGAGCGGGTCGGGGAGCAACTAATGAAAAACTGTTTTTT
CDR3: CASSPRAGRGATNEKLFF

size: .
V: TRBV4-1
J: TRBJ2-7
D: TRBD1
DNA: TGCGCCAGCAGCCAAGATCGGACAGGAGTCTACGAGCAGTACTTC
CDR3: CASSQDRTGVYEQYF

size: .
V: TRBV2
J: TRBJ1-4
D: TRBD1
DNA: TGTGCCAGCAGCGACAGGGGCGGGGAAAAACTGTTTTTT
CDR3: CASSDRGGEKLFF

size: few
V: TRBV5-1
J: TRBJ1-2
D: TRBD1
DNA: TGCGCCAGCAGCGCAGGGACAGGGCAAGGGTATGGCTACACCTTC
CDR3: CASSAGTGQGYGYTF

size: .
V: TRBV14
J: TRBJ1-2
D: TRBD1
DNA: TGTGCCAGCAGCCAAGACAGGGGGCCTCGTGGCTACACCTTC
CDR3: CASSQDRGPRGYTF

size: .
V: TRBV19
J: TRBJ2-7
D: .
DNA: TGTGCCAGTAGTATTGGTAGCGGCCCAACCGAGCAGTACTTC
CDR3: CASSIGSGPTEQYF

size: .
V: TRBV11-2
J: TRBJ2-1
D: TRBD2
DNA: TGTGCCAGCAGCTTAAACGGGGGGGCCAAGTTCTTC
CDR3: CASSLNGGAKFF

size: once
V: TRBV9
J: TRBJ1-3
D: TRBD1
DNA: TGTGCCAGCAGCCCACAGGGGACCTCTGGAAACACCATATATTTT
CDR3: CASSPQGTSGNTIYF

size: .
V: TRBV15
J: TRBJ1-1
D: TRBD1
DNA: TGTGCCACCAGCAGACAGGGGGTACCGGGGACTGAAGCTTTCTTT
CDR3: CATSRQGVPGTEAFF

size: once
V: TRBV28
J: TRBJ2-7
D: TRBD2
DNA: TGTGCCAGCAGCTGTACCGCGGGGGGAAACGAGCAGTACTTC
CDR3: CASSCTAGGNEQYF

size: .
V: TRBV7-9
J: TRBJ2-5
D: .
DNA: TGTGCCAGCAGCTCAGACATGCTTGGGTACTTC
CDR3: CASSSDMLGYF

size: few
V: TRBV4-3
J: TRBJ2-3
D: TRBD2
DNA: TGCGCCAGCAGCCAAGTATCTAGCGGGAGATCCACAGATACGCAGTATTTT
CDR3: CASSQVSSGRSTDTQYF

size: .
V: TRBV2
J: TRBJ1-5
D: TRBD1
DNA: TGTGCCAGCAGTGGAAGTTCCGAGACAGGGGGAATCTATAGCAATCAGCCCCAGCATTTT
CDR3: CASSGSSETGGIYSNQPQHF

size: .
V: TRBV5-4
J: TRBJ2-3
D: .
DNA: TGTGCCAGCAGCTCGGGACTGAGGGTGGATACGCAGTATTTT
CDR3: CASSSGLRVDTQYF

size: .
V: TRBV7-6
J: TRBJ1-4
D: .
DNA: TGTGCCAGCAGCTTAAAGGGGGGGGTTAATGAAAAACTGTTTTTT
CDR3: CASSLKGGVNEKLFF

size: .
V: TRBV6-1
J: TRBJ2-4
D: .
DNA: TGTGCCAGCACCGAGGGGGGGATCGGCATTCAGTACTTC
CDR3: CASTEGGIGIQYF

size: .
V: TRBV4-1
J: TRBJ2-3
D: .
DNA: TGCGCCAGCAGCCAAGGGGCTTATTTGGCAGATACGCAGTATTTT
CDR3: CASSQGAYLADTQYF

size: .
V: TRBV2
J: TRBJ1-6
D: .
DNA: TGTGCCAGCAGGGACGACAGTCCAAATTCACCCCTCCACTTT
CDR3: CASRDDSPNSPLHF

size: .
V: TRBV7-2
J: TRBJ2-7
D: TRBD2
DNA: TGTGCCAGCAGCCCAGGACTAGCGGGAAGTTCCTACGAGCAGTACTTC
CDR3: CASSPGLAGSSYEQYF

size: .
V: TRBV6-1
J: TRBJ2-2
D: .
DNA: TGTGCCAGCAACCCCGGGACTCGCACCGGGGAGCTGTTTTTT
CDR3: CASNPGTRTGELFF

size: .
V: TRBV6-6
J: TRBJ2-7
D: .
DNA: TGTGCCAGCAGTCCGCTGAGCGGCTACTCCTACGAGCAGTACTTC
CDR3: CASSPLSGYSYEQYF

size: .
V: TRBV2
J: TRBJ2-7
D: TRBD1
DNA: TGTGCCAGCAGTGGACAGGGACCTTACGAGCAGTACTTC
CDR3: CASSGQGPYEQYF

size: .
V: TRBV2
J: TRBJ2-7
D: TRBD2
DNA: TGTGCCAGCAGTCCTCCGGGACTAGCGACCTACGAGCAGTACTTC
CDR3: CASSPPGLATYEQYF

size: few
V: TRBV25-1
J: TRBJ1-3
D: .
DNA: TGTGCCAGCAGTGAATTTGAGGGGGGGAAAGGAAACACCATATATTTT
CDR3: CASSEFEGGKGNTIYF

size: .
V: TRBV7-9
J: TRBJ1-1
D: TRBD1
DNA: TGTGCCAGCAGCCCTAGACAGGGCCACACTGAAGCTTTCTTT
CDR3: CASSPRQGHTEAFF

size: .
V: TRBV5-4
J: TRBJ2-2
D: TRBD1
DNA: TGTGCCAGCAGCCTTGGGACAGGGGGCACCGGGGAGCTGTTTTTT
CDR3: CASSLGTGGTGELFF

size: .
V: TRBV27
J: TRBJ1-5
D: .
DNA: TGTGCCAGCAGTTTATCTGCCGGGAGTCAGCCCCAGCATTTT
CDR3: CASSLSAGSQPQHF

size: .
V: TRBV7-9
J: TRBJ1-2
D: .
DNA: TGTGCCAGCAGCTTAGGTTACAACTACACCTTC
CDR3: CASSLGYNYTF